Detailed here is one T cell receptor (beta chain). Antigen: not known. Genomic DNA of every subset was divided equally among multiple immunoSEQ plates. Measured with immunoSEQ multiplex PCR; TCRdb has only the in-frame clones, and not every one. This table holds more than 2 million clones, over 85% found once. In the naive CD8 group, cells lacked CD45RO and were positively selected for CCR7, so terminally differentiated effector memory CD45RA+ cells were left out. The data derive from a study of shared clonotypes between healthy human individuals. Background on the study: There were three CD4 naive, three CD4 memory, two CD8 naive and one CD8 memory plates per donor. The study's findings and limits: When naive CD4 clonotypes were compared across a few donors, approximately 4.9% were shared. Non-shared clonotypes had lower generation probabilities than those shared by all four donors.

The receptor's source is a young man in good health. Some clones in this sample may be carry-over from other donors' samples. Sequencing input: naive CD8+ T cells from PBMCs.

CDR3 residues: CASSIDLENLNNEQFF. DNA of the CDR3: TGTGCCAGTAGTATAGATCTAGAGAACCTTAACAATGAGCAGTTCTTC. This chain joins TRBV19 and TRBJ2-1; the D is unclear. The germline gives CDR1 LNHDA, CDR2 SQIVND (reference sequence). The CDR3 is 16 residues long. The V end was cut by 0 bases, the J end by 5 bases, with 14 bases between.